The entry below gives a single TCR beta chain sequence along with its context. One entry per CDR3 protein results from TCRdb running MiXCR on the RT-PCR reads. The repertoire has almost 700,000 distinct CDR3 sequences, 12% to 15% of them found once; the top ten carry roughly 3.9%. The V gene lost 0 bases and the J gene lost 1 base, with 13 bases spanning the gap. Germline-derived CDR1 and CDR2 are LGHNA and YNFKEQ. The CDR3 has 17 amino acids. This receptor was identified in a female donor in good health, serving as a healthy control. Sequenced input: memory CD4+ T cells from blood. The chain joins TRBV4-2 to TRBJ2-1, with D tentatively TRBD2 (6 bases). CDR3 nucleotide sequence: TGTGCCAGCAGCCAAGACGCTAGCGCACTATCCTACAATGAGCAGTTCTTC. It specifies CASSQDASALSYNEQFF.